These 23 T cell receptor beta chains originate from one sample sequenced in a study of blood T cell repertoires in COVID-19. Clones were read by immunoSEQ multiplex PCR, and TCRdb kept only the in-frame ones, dropping some. The data hold 150,000 to 200,000 clones, with roughly 77% observed a single time. Sequenced sample: peripheral blood. The receptor source for this set is a woman in her thirties or forties with COVID-19, enrolled during active disease.

The chain links TRBV7-2 to TRBJ2-1; tentatively, D is TRBD2 (6 bases). V lost 3 bases and J lost 7, with 10 bases in between. The CDR3 consists of 13 residues. In germline, CDR1 is SGHTA, CDR2 FQGNSA. The CDR3 nucleotides read TGTGCCAGCAGCTTGGGGGGTTGGAATGAGCAGTTCTTC. Protein: CASSLGGWNEQFF.

This chain uses TRBV4-1 with TRBJ2-1; tentative D call: TRBD1 (5 bases). This CDR3 contains 14 residues. Germline V CDR1 and CDR2: MGHRA, YSYEKL. The V end was cut by 1 base, the J end by 5 bases, with 9 bases between. In nucleotides, the CDR3 is TGCGCCAGCAGCCAAGGGTCCAGGGACAATGAGCAGTTCTTC. Its translation: CASSQGSRDNEQFF.

About this clone: Other DNA sequences within the sample encode an identical CDR3. The chain carries TRBV27 and TRBJ2-7, with 11 nucleotides matching TRBD1. This CDR3 comprises 14 residues. CDR1 and CDR2 from the germline V gene are MNHEY and SMNVEV (reference sequence). The trim removed 5 bases at V and 6 bases at J, leaving 6 bases unmatched. DNA for the CDR3: TGTGCCAGCAGTCCCGGGACAGGGGGTCTCGAGCAGTACTTC. Translated, it gives CASSPGTGGLEQYF.

This chain uses TRBV2 with TRBJ2-7; 13 bases match TRBD2. The CDR3 spans 14 residues. Germline CDR1 and CDR2: SNHLY and FYNNEI. V shed 5 bases, J shed 6 bases, and the junction held 4 bases outside the gene matches. In DNA form, the CDR3 reads TGTGCCAGCAGTTTACTAGCGGGAGGGGGCGAGCAGTACTTC. Its protein product is CASSLLAGGGEQYF.

The chain joins TRBV12-5 to TRBJ1-1, with TRBD1 as a possible D gene (5 bases). V was trimmed by 2 bases and J by 2 bases, leaving 15 bases between them. The germline CDR1 and CDR2 sequences are LGHNT and FRNRAP. The CDR3 covers 16 residues. CDR3: CASGLTYQGFNTEAFF. CDR3 DNA sequence: TGTGCTAGTGGTTTGACATACCAGGGTTTCAACACTGAAGCTTTCTTT.

The chain recombines TRBV6-5 with TRBJ2-3; tentatively, D is TRBD1 (5 bases). Germline loops: CDR1 MNHEY, CDR2 SVGAGI. The V end lost 6 bases, the J end lost 7 bases, and 14 bases lay between the germline ends. This CDR3 is 13 amino acids long. The CDR3 DNA follows: TGTGCCAGCAGCCAGGGTTTATCAAATACGCAGTATTTT. Protein sequence: CASSQGLSNTQYF.

The chain joins TRBV6-4 to TRBJ1-1; 7 bases agree with TRBD1. This CDR3 spans 12 amino acids. V was clipped by 7 bases and J by 9 bases; unmatched bases: 8. Germline CDR1 and CDR2: MRHNA and SNTAGT. The chain's CDR3 is CASKVSGGKAFF. The CDR3 DNA reads TGTGCCAGCAAGGTGTCAGGGGGTAAAGCTTTCTTT.

The chain links TRBV13 to TRBJ2-6, with D maybe TRBD2 (5 bases). Trimming stripped 8 bases from V and 0 bases from J, with 11 bases between. In germline, CDR1 is PRHDT, CDR2 FYEKMQ (reference sequence). This CDR3 has 15 residues. DNA for the CDR3: TGTGCCAGCGCGGACTGGAACTCTGGGGCCAACGTCCTGACTTTC. It is translated as CASADWNSGANVLTF.

As DNA, the CDR3 is TGTGCCAGCTCATCTGAACAGGGGGCCTACGAGCAGTACTTC. It yields the protein CASSSEQGAYEQYF. V usage is TRBV18 and J usage is TRBJ2-7, with TRBD1 identical over 8 bases. In germline, CDR1 is KGHSH, CDR2 LQKENI. Trimming removed 5 bases from V and 2 bases from J; junction bases left unmatched: 5. This CDR3 has 14 amino acids.

The V and J genes are TRBV24-1 and TRBJ1-2, with TRBD1 identical over 9 bases. Germline V gives CDR1 KGHDR, CDR2 SFDVKD. V lost 4 bases to trimming and J lost 9 bases; unmatched junction nucleotides: 5. The CDR3 contains 13 residues. The CDR3 region is CATSDGQGRRYTF. CDR3 in DNA: TGTGCCACCAGTGACGGACAGGGGAGGCGCTACACCTTC.

The chain couples TRBV7-9 to TRBJ2-7, with TRBD1 identical over 10 bases. CDR3 length equals 14 residues. Germline V gene data show CDR1 as SEHNR and CDR2 as FQNEAQ (reference sequence). The ends lost 3 bases at V and 4 bases at J; junction bases unmatched: 3. CDR3 coding DNA: TGTGCCAGCAGCTTCCGGGACAGGGGTTACGAGCAGTACTTC. It is translated as CASSFRDRGYEQYF.

The chain joins TRBV3-1 (or the pseudogene TRBV3-2) to TRBJ2-2; D call uncertain. Per germline, CDR1 LGHDT and CDR2 YNNKEL (reference sequence). V gave up 2 bases and J gave up 5 bases, with 3 bases separating them. CDR3 length: 12 amino acids. CDR3 in amino acids: CASSQLTGELFF. The CDR3 bases are TGTGCCAGCAGCCAACTAACCGGGGAGCTGTTTTTT.

DNA for the CDR3: TGTGCCAGCAGCTTAAGACAGATCGAACCCTATGGCTACACCTTC. Amino acid sequence: CASSLRQIEPYGYTF. The V gene is TRBV11-2, the J gene TRBJ1-2; D might be TRBD1 (5 bases). V was clipped by 2 bases and J by 4 bases, with 14 bases between them. The germline CDR1 and CDR2 sequences are SGHAT and FQNNGV. This CDR3 contains 15 residues.

The chain combines TRBV5-1 with TRBJ1-4, with TRBD1 identical over 9 bases. The length of the CDR3 is 15 residues. The J segment lost 10 bases and the V segment lost 4 bases, leaving 11 bases of the junction unmatched. CDR1 is SGHRS and CDR2 is YFSETQ in the germline V gene. The CDR3 loop is CASSDATGGIGKLFF. DNA for the CDR3: TGCGCCAGCAGCGACGCTACAGGGGGCATTGGAAAACTGTTTTTT.

This clone was seen only a few times. This chain links TRBV6-6 with TRBJ2-1, with a weak D call TRBD2 (5 bases). Germline V gene sequence: CDR1 MNHNY, CDR2 SVGAGI (reference sequence). The V end was cut by 6 bases, the J end by 0 bases, with 12 bases between. CDR3 size: 15 residues. CDR3 residues: CASSQSGSSYNEQFF. CDR3 in DNA: TGTGCCAGCAGCCAAAGCGGCAGCTCCTACAATGAGCAGTTCTTC.

V gene TRBV6-5 combines with J gene TRBJ2-7, with a tentative D call TRBD2 (6 bases). Trimming stripped 7 bases from V and 2 bases from J, with 15 bases between. Germline assignment: CDR1 MNHEY and CDR2 SVGAGI. CDR3 length equals 14 residues. DNA of the CDR3: TGTGCCAGCACCCCTATGACTAGTACCTACGAGCAGTACTTC. Protein sequence: CASTPMTSTYEQYF.

The chain joins TRBV7-2 to TRBJ1-2, with D possibly matching TRBD1 (5 bases). Germline V lookup: CDR1 SGHTA, CDR2 FQGNSA. The CDR3 is 13 residues long. The V and J ends lost 8 bases and 6 bases respectively, with 16 bases between them. Written as DNA, the CDR3 is TGTGCCAGCCGGGTAGGGGAAGTCGATGGCTACACCTTC. Protein: CASRVGEVDGYTF. The full variable domain, with the rest looked up from reference TRBV7-2 and TRBJ1-2, is GAGVSQSPSNKVTEKGKDVELRCDPISGHTALYWYRQSLGQGLEFLIYFQGNSAPDKSGLPSDRFSAERTGGSVSTLTIQRTQQEDSAVYLCASRVGEVDGYTFGSGTRLTVV.

CDR3 bases: TGTGCCAGCAGCGTTCTCATGGCGGGAGAGACCCAGTACTTC. Translating it yields CASSVLMAGETQYF. V is TRBV9 and J is TRBJ2-5; D is possibly TRBD2 (5 bases). CDR3 length: 14 residues. Germline V gives CDR1 SGDLS, CDR2 YYNGEE. V gave up 2 bases and J gave up 4 bases, with 12 bases separating them.

The CDR3 sequence: CASSLRTVTGELFF. The CDR3 bases are TGTGCCAGCAGCTTAAGGACAGTAACCGGGGAGCTGTTTTTT. The chain carries TRBV7-9 and TRBJ2-2; TRBD1 might be the D (6 bases). The V gene lost 2 bases and the J gene lost 5 bases, with 9 bases spanning the gap. From germline, CDR1 is SEHNR and CDR2 FQNEAQ (reference sequence). The CDR3 loop spans 14 amino acids.

The chain recombines TRBV5-1 with TRBJ2-1; D gene unclear. Per germline, CDR1 SGHRS and CDR2 YFSETQ. The V end lost 4 bases, the J end lost 6 bases, and 8 bases lay between the germline ends. The CDR3 totals 12 residues. CDR3: CASSAAANEQFF. The DNA for the CDR3 is TGCGCCAGCAGCGCGGCGGCCAATGAGCAGTTCTTC.

The chain uses TRBV6-2 or TRBV6-3 and TRBJ1-5, with 9 bases identical to TRBD1. Per germline, CDR1 MNHEY and CDR2 SVGEGT. The CDR3 loop spans 14 amino acids. After removal of 5 bases from V and 6 bases from J, the junction contained 5 bases not matched to a gene. CDR3 in amino acids: CASSRTGEGQPQHF. CDR3 DNA sequence: TGTGCCAGCAGTCGGACAGGGGAGGGTCAGCCCCAGCATTTT.

The chain carries TRBV4-2 and TRBJ1-1; 8 positions match TRBD1. The junction had 7 bases not matched to a gene; V was cut back by 4 bases and J by 3 bases. Germline V CDR1 and CDR2: LGHNA, YNFKEQ. This CDR3 is built from 15 residues. The CDR3 nucleotides are TGTGCCAGCAGCCCGCCGGACAGGGCTCACACTGAAGCTTTCTTT. It encodes CASSPPDRAHTEAFF.

This chain uses TRBV10-3 with TRBJ2-7, with 9 positions matching TRBD1. V lost 6 bases, J lost 6 bases, and 3 bases stayed unmatched. CDR1 ENHRY and CDR2 SYGVKD come from the germline V gene. The CDR3 contains 12 residues. For the CDR3, the DNA is TGTGCCATCAGGATACAGGGGGCCGAGCAGTACTTC. The encoded protein is CAIRIQGAEQYF.